A selection of T cell receptor beta chains follows, all from one sample in a study of blood T cell repertoires in COVID-19. Assay used: immunoSEQ multiplex PCR; TCRdb lists only in-frame clones, some missing. The sample contains about 88,000 clones, roughly 83% of which appear only once. The sequenced sample consisted of peripheral blood. These receptors came from a human donor in a cohort sampled during active COVID-19. Each CDR3 is given with its conserved first and last residue. Fields, in order: CDR3 DNA, CDR3 protein, clone size, D gene, J gene, V gene. A D gene is named only where the DNA matches it firmly. Some rows have no size entry. The others give once, few or many, or a class for an expanded clone.

CDR3nt: TGTGCCAGCAGCATAGCCCCACAGGGCGTGGAGACCCAGTACTTC
CDR3aa: CASSIAPQGVETQYF
abundance: .
d_gene: .
j_gene: TRBJ2-5
v_gene: TRBV11-2

CDR3nt: TGTGCCACCAGTGAAACAGCGCTAGCGGAGACCCAGTACTTC
CDR3aa: CATSETALAETQYF
abundance: .
d_gene: .
j_gene: TRBJ2-5
v_gene: TRBV24-1

CDR3nt: TGTGCCAGCAGTAAACCCCAGGGCGACGATAATGAGCAGTTCTTC
CDR3aa: CASSKPQGDDNEQFF
abundance: .
d_gene: .
j_gene: TRBJ2-1
v_gene: TRBV6-5

CDR3nt: TGTGCACTAGGACGGGGGGCGCTTGGAAACACCATATATTTT
CDR3aa: CALGRGALGNTIYF
abundance: .
d_gene: .
j_gene: TRBJ1-3
v_gene: TRBV7-2

CDR3nt: TGTGCCACCAGCAGCCGGACAGAAAACACAGATACGCAGTATTTT
CDR3aa: CATSSRTENTDTQYF
abundance: .
d_gene: .
j_gene: TRBJ2-3
v_gene: TRBV15

CDR3nt: TGTGCCAGCAGTTTAGGGGGGTCGGCCTATGGCTACACCTTC
CDR3aa: CASSLGGSAYGYTF
abundance: .
d_gene: .
j_gene: TRBJ1-2
v_gene: TRBV28

CDR3nt: TGTGCCAGCAGCTTAGTCGGGGGGGCCTGGCAAGAGACCCAGTACTTC
CDR3aa: CASSLVGGAWQETQYF
abundance: few
d_gene: TRBD2
j_gene: TRBJ2-5
v_gene: TRBV7-6

CDR3nt: TGTGCCAGCAGCCCGACCGGACTAGCGGGCCTCCAAGAGACCCAGTACTTC
CDR3aa: CASSPTGLAGLQETQYF
abundance: .
d_gene: TRBD2
j_gene: TRBJ2-5
v_gene: TRBV5-8

CDR3nt: TGTGCCAGCTCACCTCGGACAGGGGGTTGGGAGACCCAGTACTTC
CDR3aa: CASSPRTGGWETQYF
abundance: .
d_gene: TRBD1
j_gene: TRBJ2-5
v_gene: TRBV18

CDR3nt: TGTGCCTGGAGTGTAGTGCCACCAGCCTACGAGCAGTACTTC
CDR3aa: CAWSVVPPAYEQYF
abundance: .
d_gene: .
j_gene: TRBJ2-7
v_gene: TRBV30

CDR3nt: TGTGCCAGCTCCGGAAGAGACTCGCCTGGAAACACCATATATTTT
CDR3aa: CASSGRDSPGNTIYF
abundance: .
d_gene: .
j_gene: TRBJ1-3
v_gene: TRBV28

CDR3nt: TGTGCCACCAGTGATTACACGACTAGCACAGATACGCAGTATTTT
CDR3aa: CATSDYTTSTDTQYF
abundance: .
d_gene: .
j_gene: TRBJ2-3
v_gene: TRBV24-1

CDR3nt: TGTGCCAGTAGCATTAGCGGGAGGGTGGATGAGCAGTTCTTC
CDR3aa: CASSISGRVDEQFF
abundance: .
d_gene: TRBD2
j_gene: TRBJ2-1
v_gene: TRBV19

CDR3nt: TGTGCCAGCAGTCGAGACAGGGGCAACGAGCAGTACTTC
CDR3aa: CASSRDRGNEQYF
abundance: once
d_gene: TRBD1
j_gene: TRBJ2-7
v_gene: TRBV6-5

CDR3nt: TGTGCCAGCAGCTTGGGCGTGACAGGTGTCGAAAAACTGTTTTTT
CDR3aa: CASSLGVTGVEKLFF
abundance: .
d_gene: .
j_gene: TRBJ1-4
v_gene: TRBV5-5

CDR3nt: TGCGCCAGCAGCCAGTCAGGGTCCTCCTACGAGCAGTACTTC
CDR3aa: CASSQSGSSYEQYF
abundance: .
d_gene: .
j_gene: TRBJ2-7
v_gene: TRBV5-1

CDR3nt: TGTGCCAGCAGTTTCTCTAGGACAGGGTATGGCTACACCTTC
CDR3aa: CASSFSRTGYGYTF
abundance: .
d_gene: TRBD1
j_gene: TRBJ1-2
v_gene: TRBV28

CDR3nt: TGCAGTGCTAGTGAGGCAGTTAATTCACCCCTCCACTTT
CDR3aa: CSASEAVNSPLHF
abundance: .
d_gene: .
j_gene: TRBJ1-6
v_gene: TRBV20-1

CDR3nt: TGTGCCAGCAGTTTTATATCAGGGGGATATAGCACAGATACGCAGTATTTT
CDR3aa: CASSFISGGYSTDTQYF
abundance: once
d_gene: TRBD1
j_gene: TRBJ2-3
v_gene: TRBV28

CDR3nt: TGTGCCAGCAGCCCCCCCGGACTAACCAGTCCTTACGAGCAGTACTTC
CDR3aa: CASSPPGLTSPYEQYF
abundance: once
d_gene: .
j_gene: TRBJ2-7
v_gene: TRBV28

CDR3nt: TGTGCCAGTAGTATCTCCGGGAGCGAATACAATGAGCAGTTCTTC
CDR3aa: CASSISGSEYNEQFF
abundance: .
d_gene: .
j_gene: TRBJ2-1
v_gene: TRBV19

CDR3nt: TGTGCCAGCAGCCCACCCCGGGACAGGGGTTCCAATGAGCAGTTCTTC
CDR3aa: CASSPPRDRGSNEQFF
abundance: .
d_gene: TRBD1
j_gene: TRBJ2-1
v_gene: TRBV7-9

CDR3nt: TGTGCCAGTAGTAGCGGGACTAGCGGGGGCTCTGAGCAGTACTTC
CDR3aa: CASSSGTSGGSEQYF
abundance: .
d_gene: TRBD2
j_gene: TRBJ2-7
v_gene: TRBV19

CDR3nt: TGTGCCAGCAGCTTACCCCCGGGACTAGCGGGGGGGAGCACAGATACGCAGTATTTT
CDR3aa: CASSLPPGLAGGSTDTQYF
abundance: .
d_gene: TRBD2
j_gene: TRBJ2-3
v_gene: TRBV11-2

CDR3nt: TGCGCCAGCAGCTCGCCTGACAGGGATCGGGTCTATGGCTACACCTTC
CDR3aa: CASSSPDRDRVYGYTF
abundance: .
d_gene: TRBD1
j_gene: TRBJ1-2
v_gene: TRBV5-1

CDR3nt: TGTGCCAGCAGTGAAGTAGCGGGGGCCATCACTGAAGCTTTCTTT
CDR3aa: CASSEVAGAITEAFF
abundance: .
d_gene: .
j_gene: TRBJ1-1
v_gene: TRBV2

CDR3nt: TGTGCCAGCAGCTCGGGACTAGCGGGAGTCGCAGATACGCAGTATTTT
CDR3aa: CASSSGLAGVADTQYF
abundance: .
d_gene: TRBD2
j_gene: TRBJ2-3
v_gene: TRBV7-3

CDR3nt: TGTGCCAGCAGCCAAGAACGGACAGACTTACCCCCCATGAGGGCTTTCTTT
CDR3aa: CASSQERTDLPPMRAFF
abundance: .
d_gene: .
j_gene: TRBJ1-1
v_gene: TRBV4-2

CDR3nt: TGTGCCAGTAGTGGGACACTAAATCAGCCCCAGCATTTT
CDR3aa: CASSGTLNQPQHF
abundance: medium-sized
d_gene: .
j_gene: TRBJ1-5
v_gene: TRBV19

CDR3nt: TGTGCCAGCAGTTCGGCCGGGGGGGAAGAAAAACTGTTTTTT
CDR3aa: CASSSAGGEEKLFF
abundance: .
d_gene: .
j_gene: TRBJ1-4
v_gene: TRBV28

CDR3nt: TGTGCCAGTAGTGAACAGGGCCCGGGAAGTAATTCACCCCTCCACTTT
CDR3aa: CASSEQGPGSNSPLHF
abundance: .
d_gene: .
j_gene: TRBJ1-6
v_gene: TRBV19

CDR3nt: TGTGCCAGCATGGGACAGCTAAATTCACCCCTCCACTTT
CDR3aa: CASMGQLNSPLHF
abundance: .
d_gene: TRBD1
j_gene: TRBJ1-6
v_gene: TRBV6-6

CDR3nt: TGTGCCAGCAGCCAGACGACAGGCGCTAATCAGCCCCAGCATTTT
CDR3aa: CASSQTTGANQPQHF
abundance: .
d_gene: .
j_gene: TRBJ1-5
v_gene: TRBV7-3

CDR3nt: TGTGCCAGCAGCCCGGGACAGGGGACCGACTATGGCTACACCTTC
CDR3aa: CASSPGQGTDYGYTF
abundance: .
d_gene: TRBD1
j_gene: TRBJ1-2
v_gene: TRBV7-9

CDR3nt: TGCGCCAGCAGCCAAAGTTCGGGTAGGACTAGGGACACTGAAGCTTTCTTT
CDR3aa: CASSQSSGRTRDTEAFF
abundance: .
d_gene: .
j_gene: TRBJ1-1
v_gene: TRBV4-3

CDR3nt: TGTGCCAGCAGTTACAAGCCCAAAAGTAATTCACCCCTCCACTTT
CDR3aa: CASSYKPKSNSPLHF
abundance: .
d_gene: .
j_gene: TRBJ1-6
v_gene: TRBV6-5

CDR3nt: TGTGCCAGCAGCTACATATATACAGGGACCGCGGGCACAGATACGCAGTATTTT
CDR3aa: CASSYIYTGTAGTDTQYF
abundance: .
d_gene: .
j_gene: TRBJ2-3
v_gene: TRBV5-6

CDR3nt: TGTGCCACCAGCATCGGGACAGGGCCCTACGAGCAGTACTTC
CDR3aa: CATSIGTGPYEQYF
abundance: .
d_gene: TRBD1
j_gene: TRBJ2-7
v_gene: TRBV15

CDR3nt: TGCGCCAGCAGCCCGGAACTTGGCGGATGGAACAATGAGCAGTTCTTC
CDR3aa: CASSPELGGWNNEQFF
abundance: .
d_gene: .
j_gene: TRBJ2-1
v_gene: TRBV5-1

CDR3nt: TGTGCCAGCAGCTTAAGCGGTCCGGGACAGGGTAATTCACCCCTCCACTTT
CDR3aa: CASSLSGPGQGNSPLHF
abundance: .
d_gene: TRBD1
j_gene: TRBJ1-6
v_gene: TRBV7-3

CDR3nt: TGTGCCAGCAGCGATGGAAGGGGAGGATATACTGAAGCTTTCTTT
CDR3aa: CASSDGRGGYTEAFF
abundance: .
d_gene: .
j_gene: TRBJ1-1
v_gene: TRBV5-6

CDR3nt: TGTGCCAGCAGGACAGGTGGAAACACCATATATTTT
CDR3aa: CASRTGGNTIYF
abundance: .
d_gene: .
j_gene: TRBJ1-3
v_gene: TRBV6-5

CDR3nt: TGTGCCAGCAGCGTAGGGGCTAGCGGGATACAAGAGACCCAGTACTTC
CDR3aa: CASSVGASGIQETQYF
abundance: .
d_gene: TRBD2
j_gene: TRBJ2-5
v_gene: TRBV9

CDR3nt: TGCAGCGTAAATCAGGGGGCGACTATGAACACTGAAGCTTTCTTT
CDR3aa: CSVNQGATMNTEAFF
abundance: .
d_gene: TRBD1
j_gene: TRBJ1-1
v_gene: TRBV29-1

CDR3nt: TGCAGCGTTGGGGCGACACCCGATTCACCCCTCCACTTT
CDR3aa: CSVGATPDSPLHF
abundance: .
d_gene: .
j_gene: TRBJ1-6
v_gene: TRBV29-1

CDR3nt: TGTGCCAGCAGCTTAGTGACAGGGTTCTACAATGAGCAGTTCTTC
CDR3aa: CASSLVTGFYNEQFF
abundance: .
d_gene: TRBD1
j_gene: TRBJ2-1
v_gene: TRBV5-6

CDR3nt: TGCAGCGGAGGAACAGGGGTAAACACTGAAGCTTTCTTT
CDR3aa: CSGGTGVNTEAFF
abundance: .
d_gene: TRBD1
j_gene: TRBJ1-1
v_gene: TRBV29-1